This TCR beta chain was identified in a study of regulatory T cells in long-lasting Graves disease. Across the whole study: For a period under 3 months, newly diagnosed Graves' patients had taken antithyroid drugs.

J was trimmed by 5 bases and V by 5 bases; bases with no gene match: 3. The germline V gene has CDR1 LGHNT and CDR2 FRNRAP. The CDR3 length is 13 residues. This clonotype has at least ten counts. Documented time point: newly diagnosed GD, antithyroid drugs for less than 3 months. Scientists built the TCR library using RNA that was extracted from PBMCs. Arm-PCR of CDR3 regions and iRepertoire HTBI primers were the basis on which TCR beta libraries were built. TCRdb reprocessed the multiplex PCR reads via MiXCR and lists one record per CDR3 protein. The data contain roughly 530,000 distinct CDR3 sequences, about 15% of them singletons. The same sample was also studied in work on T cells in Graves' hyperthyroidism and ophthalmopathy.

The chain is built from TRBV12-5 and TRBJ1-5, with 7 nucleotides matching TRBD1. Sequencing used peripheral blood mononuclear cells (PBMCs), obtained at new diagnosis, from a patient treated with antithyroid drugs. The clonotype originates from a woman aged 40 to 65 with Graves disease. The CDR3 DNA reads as TGTGCTAGTGGTCTCAGGGGGGATCAGCCCCAGCATTTT. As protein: CASGLRGDQPQHF.